This TCR beta chain came from a study of immune evolution from preneoplasia to lung adenocarcinoma (dated by TCRdb to the early 2020s). Background for the entire study: HLA loss of heterozygosity was seen in about 7.6%, 15% and 36% of AIS, MIA and ADC lesions, and in no AAH lesions. The study used immune gene expression, TCR sequencing and multiplex immunofluorescence to profile the immune contexture of lung adenocarcinoma precursors and invasive adenocarcinoma. Resected precursor lesions (AAH, AIS, MIA) and invasive adenocarcinomas were each compared against paired morphologically normal lung tissue. The sample size was set by how many specimens were available, not by a prior power calculation. The immune data were combined with whole exome sequencing and methylation data from the same cohort of nodules. The overall cohort was made up of 53 patients with pulmonary nodules who had surgical resection. TCR sequencing data came from approximately 49 patients. It was reported in the study that about 100 samples were used for TCR sequencing. POLYSOLVER was used to infer Class I HLA alleles from exome data, while LOHHLA was used to detect allele-specific HLA loss. The paper as a whole reports these results and caveats: The findings were based on association rather than direct causation, and larger cohorts with long-term follow-up and longitudinal biopsies were deemed needed. Clonality was highest in normal lung, while later-stage lesions appeared to show lower clonality but higher T cell density and diversity. All patients were from Japan and China, so applicability to Western populations was uncertain. The highest top T cell clone frequencies were observed in normal lung, and a progressive decrease in top T cell clone frequencies appeared to occur from AAH through AIS, MIA and invasive adenocarcinoma. Compared with EGFR-mutant or double wild-type lesions, KRAS-mutant nodules had the highest T cell clonality.

This clone has just a few counts. Its antigen is currently not known. The record has no base qualities; no much larger clone is one base away. V is cut back by 0 bases and J by 7 bases, with 9 bases in the junction unmatched. Sequences MGHRA (CDR1) and YSYEKL (CDR2) are obtained from the germline V gene. The CDR3 holds 16 amino acids from the cysteine to the phenylalanine. Here the CDR3 DNA is all that survives: 48 bases in frame from base 1. The immunoSEQ hsTCRbeta Kit was used to sequence TCR beta CDR3 regions from DNA. As for how the authors treated the data: TCR sequencing data were analysed with the ImmunoSEQ Analyzer. T cell clonality was defined as 1 minus Pielou's evenness, calculated on productive rearrangements. The inverse Simpson index, applied to productive templates, was used to measure T cell diversity. T cell density was defined as TCR beta template counts normalized to usable DNA, with usable DNA estimated by amplifying and sequencing housekeeping genes. TCR metrics were compared across histologic stages using two-sided Kruskal-Wallis tests. The table comes from immuneACCESS by way of TCRdb, which keeps in-frame sequences with V and J called. Part of the clones is missing from these tables; in studies checked, under half for an unresolved V gene and the rest for unknown reasons. V and J calls plus clone size are reproduced from that table; the DNA served to infer D and trimming. This sample has around 8,000 clones in its table, and around 73% of those were observed once. The ten largest account for around 8.7% of the sample.

Patients underwent resection in Japan or China between the mid-2010s and the late 2010s. Two lung cancer pathologists independently confirmed the histologic diagnosis of each case on H&E slides. Premalignant or tumor cells were enriched for nucleic acid extraction by macro-dissection performed after pathologic assessment. The AllPrep DNA/RNA FFPE Kit was used to isolate DNA from FFPE tissue. The sequence derives from a donor older than 65 with lung adenocarcinoma. Sequenced: FFPE minimally invasive lung adenocarcinoma tissue. The sample's cell subset or site, from its label and the paper: micro-invasive lung adenocarcinoma (MIA). The chain is encoded by TRBV4-1 joined to TRBJ2-7; TRBD2 agrees with 10 junctional bases. The CDR3 corresponds to CASSQEAAGGLREQYF. The DNA reads TGCGCCAGCAGCCAAGAGGCAGCGGGAGGGCTTCGGGAGCAGTACTTC.